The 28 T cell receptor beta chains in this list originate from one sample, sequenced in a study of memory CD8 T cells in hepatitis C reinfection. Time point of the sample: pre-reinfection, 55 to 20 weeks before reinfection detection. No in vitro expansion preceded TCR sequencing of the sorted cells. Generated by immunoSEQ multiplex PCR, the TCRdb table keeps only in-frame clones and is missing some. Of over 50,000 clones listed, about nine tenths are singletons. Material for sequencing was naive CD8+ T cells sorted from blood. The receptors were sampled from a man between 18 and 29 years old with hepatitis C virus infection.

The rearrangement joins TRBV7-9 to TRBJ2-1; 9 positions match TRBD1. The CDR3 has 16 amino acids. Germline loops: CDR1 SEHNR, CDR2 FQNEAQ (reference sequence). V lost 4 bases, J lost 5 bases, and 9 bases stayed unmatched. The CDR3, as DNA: TGTGCCAGCAGCTATCCGGGACAGGGCTACCACAATGAGCAGTTCTTC. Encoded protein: CASSYPGQGYHNEQFF.

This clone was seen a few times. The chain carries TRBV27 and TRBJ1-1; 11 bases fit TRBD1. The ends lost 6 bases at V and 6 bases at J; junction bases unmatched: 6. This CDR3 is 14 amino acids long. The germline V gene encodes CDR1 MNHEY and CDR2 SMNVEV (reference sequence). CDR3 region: CASRGTGGLAEAFF. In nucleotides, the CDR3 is TGTGCCAGCAGGGGGACAGGGGGATTGGCTGAAGCTTTCTTT.

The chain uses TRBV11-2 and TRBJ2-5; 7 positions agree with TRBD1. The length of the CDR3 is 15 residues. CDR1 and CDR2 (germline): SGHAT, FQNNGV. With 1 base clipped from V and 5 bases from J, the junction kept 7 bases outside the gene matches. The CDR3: CASSLGFRGQETQYF. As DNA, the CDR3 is TGTGCCAGCAGCTTAGGGTTTAGGGGGCAGGAGACCCAGTACTTC.

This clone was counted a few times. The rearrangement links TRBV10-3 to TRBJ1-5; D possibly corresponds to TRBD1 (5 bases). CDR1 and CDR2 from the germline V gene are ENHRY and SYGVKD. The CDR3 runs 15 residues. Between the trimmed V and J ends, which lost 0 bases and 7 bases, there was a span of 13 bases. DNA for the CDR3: TGTGCCATCAGTGAGTCCGACGGGGGTTCGCAGCCCCAGCATTTT. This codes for CAISESDGGSQPQHF.

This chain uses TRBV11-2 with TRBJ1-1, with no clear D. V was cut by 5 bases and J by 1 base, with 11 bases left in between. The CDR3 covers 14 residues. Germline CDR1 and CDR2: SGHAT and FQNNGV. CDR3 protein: CASSQISGNTEAFF. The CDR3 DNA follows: TGTGCCAGCAGCCAAATCTCGGGGAACACTGAAGCTTTCTTT.

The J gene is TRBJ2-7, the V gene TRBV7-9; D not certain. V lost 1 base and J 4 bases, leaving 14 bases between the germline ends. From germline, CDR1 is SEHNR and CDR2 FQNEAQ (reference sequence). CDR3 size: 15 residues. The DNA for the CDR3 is TGTGCCAGCAGCTTAGGGTCTAGTTACGGTTACGAGCAGTACGTC. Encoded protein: CASSLGSSYGYEQYV.

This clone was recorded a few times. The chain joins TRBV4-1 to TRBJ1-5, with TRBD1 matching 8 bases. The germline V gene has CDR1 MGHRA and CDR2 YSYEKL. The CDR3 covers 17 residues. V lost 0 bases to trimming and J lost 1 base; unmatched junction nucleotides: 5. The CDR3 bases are TGCGCCAGCAGCCAAGAAGGGCGGACAGGGAGCAATCAGCCCCAGCATTTT. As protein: CASSQEGRTGSNQPQHF.

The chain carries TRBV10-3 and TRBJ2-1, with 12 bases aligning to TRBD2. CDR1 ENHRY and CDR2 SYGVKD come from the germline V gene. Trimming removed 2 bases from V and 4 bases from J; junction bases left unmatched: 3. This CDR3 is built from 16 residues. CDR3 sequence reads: CAISELAGGVYNEQFF. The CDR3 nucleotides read TGTGCCATCAGTGAGCTAGCGGGAGGGGTGTACAATGAGCAGTTCTTC.

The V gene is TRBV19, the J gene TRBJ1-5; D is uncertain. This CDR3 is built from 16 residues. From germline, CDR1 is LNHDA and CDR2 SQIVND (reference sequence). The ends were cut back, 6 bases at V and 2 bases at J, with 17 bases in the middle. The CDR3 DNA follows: TGTGCCAGTAGAAGTCCGGGCCCCGGGGGCAATCAGCCCCAGCATTTT. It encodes CASRSPGPGGNQPQHF.

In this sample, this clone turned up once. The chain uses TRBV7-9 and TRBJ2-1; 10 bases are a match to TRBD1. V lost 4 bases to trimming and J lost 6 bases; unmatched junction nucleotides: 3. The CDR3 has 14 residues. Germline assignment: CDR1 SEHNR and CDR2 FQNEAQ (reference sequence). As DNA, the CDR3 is TGTGCCAGCAGCTCGGGACAGGGGTTCAATGAGCAGTTCTTC. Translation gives CASSSGQGFNEQFF.

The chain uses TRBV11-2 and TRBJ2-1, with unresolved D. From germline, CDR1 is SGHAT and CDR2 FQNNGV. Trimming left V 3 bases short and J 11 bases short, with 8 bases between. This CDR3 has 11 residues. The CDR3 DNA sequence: TGTGCCAGCAGCTTCGGCGGCAAGCAGTTCTTC. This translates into CASSFGGKQFF.

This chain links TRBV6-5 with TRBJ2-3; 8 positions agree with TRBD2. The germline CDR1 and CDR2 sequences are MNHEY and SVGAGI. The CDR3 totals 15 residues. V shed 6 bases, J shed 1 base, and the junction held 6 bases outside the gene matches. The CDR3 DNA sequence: TGTGCCAGCAGCGGGACTAGATCCCGCACAGATACGCAGTATTTT. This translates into CASSGTRSRTDTQYF.

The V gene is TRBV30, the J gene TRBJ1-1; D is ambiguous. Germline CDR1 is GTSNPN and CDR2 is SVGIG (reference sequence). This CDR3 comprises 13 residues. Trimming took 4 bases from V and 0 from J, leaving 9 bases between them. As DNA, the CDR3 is TGTGCCTGGACTACTGGGCTGAACACTGAAGCTTTCTTT. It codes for CAWTTGLNTEAFF.

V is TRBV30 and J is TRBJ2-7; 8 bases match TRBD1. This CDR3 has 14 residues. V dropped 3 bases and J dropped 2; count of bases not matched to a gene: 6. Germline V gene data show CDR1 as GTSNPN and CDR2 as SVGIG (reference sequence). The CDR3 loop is CAWSDRTGPYEQYV. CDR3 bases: TGTGCCTGGAGCGATCGGACAGGGCCCTACGAGCAGTACGTC.

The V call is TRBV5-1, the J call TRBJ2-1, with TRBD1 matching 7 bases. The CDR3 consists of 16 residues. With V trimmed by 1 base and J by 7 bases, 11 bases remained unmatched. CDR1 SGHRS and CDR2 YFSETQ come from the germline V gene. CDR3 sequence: CASSLIMTGKNNEQFF. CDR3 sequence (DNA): TGCGCCAGCAGCTTGATTATGACAGGGAAGAATAATGAGCAGTTCTTC.

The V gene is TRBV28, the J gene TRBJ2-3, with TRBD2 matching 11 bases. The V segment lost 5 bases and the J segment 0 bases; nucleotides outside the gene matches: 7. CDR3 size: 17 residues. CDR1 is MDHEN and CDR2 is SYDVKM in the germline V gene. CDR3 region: CASSPIPSGGSTDTQYF. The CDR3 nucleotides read TGTGCCAGCAGTCCCATTCCTAGCGGGGGGAGCACAGATACGCAGTATTTT.

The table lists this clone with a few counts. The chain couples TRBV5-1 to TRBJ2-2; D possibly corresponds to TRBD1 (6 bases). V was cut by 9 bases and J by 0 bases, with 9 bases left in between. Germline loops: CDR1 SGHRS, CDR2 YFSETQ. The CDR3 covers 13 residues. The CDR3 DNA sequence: TGCGCCACCACAGGGTCGAACACCGGGGAGCTGTTTTTT. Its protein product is CATTGSNTGELFF.

The CDR3 here is CASSQEGGRVYEQFF. In DNA, the CDR3 is TGCGCCAGCAGCCAAGAAGGTGGGAGGGTTTATGAGCAGTTCTTC. The V call is TRBV4-1, the J call TRBJ2-1; TRBD2 matches 7 bases. Germline CDR1 is MGHRA and CDR2 is YSYEKL. Trimming cost V 0 bases and J 8 bases; bases outside gene matches: 7. The length of the CDR3 is 15 residues.

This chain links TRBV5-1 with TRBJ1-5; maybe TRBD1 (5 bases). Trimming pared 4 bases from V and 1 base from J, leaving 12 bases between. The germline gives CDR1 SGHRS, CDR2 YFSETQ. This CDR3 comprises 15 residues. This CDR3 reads CASSPGGSSNQPQHF. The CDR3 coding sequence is TGCGCCAGCAGCCCGGGGGGTTCGAGCAATCAGCCCCAGCATTTT.

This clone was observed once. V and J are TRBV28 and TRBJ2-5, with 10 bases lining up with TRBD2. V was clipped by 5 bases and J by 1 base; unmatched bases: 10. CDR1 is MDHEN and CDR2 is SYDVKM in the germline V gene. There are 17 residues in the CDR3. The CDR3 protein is CASSLAGAPTAQETQYF. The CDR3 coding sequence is TGTGCCAGCAGTCTAGCGGGAGCCCCTACCGCCCAAGAGACCCAGTACTTC.

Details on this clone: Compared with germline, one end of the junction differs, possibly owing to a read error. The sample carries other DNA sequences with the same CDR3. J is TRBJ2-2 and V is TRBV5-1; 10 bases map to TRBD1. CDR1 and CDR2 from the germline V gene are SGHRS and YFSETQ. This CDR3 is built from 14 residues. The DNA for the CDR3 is TGTGCCAGCAGCTCTGGACAGGGGGCCGGGGAGCTGTTTTTT. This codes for CASSSGQGAGELFF.

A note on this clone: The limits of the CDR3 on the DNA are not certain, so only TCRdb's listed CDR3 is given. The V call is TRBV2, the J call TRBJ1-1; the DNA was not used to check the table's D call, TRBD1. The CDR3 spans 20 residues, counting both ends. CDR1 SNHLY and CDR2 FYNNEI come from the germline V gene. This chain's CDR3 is CASGFFGQGVKGTGGTEAFF.

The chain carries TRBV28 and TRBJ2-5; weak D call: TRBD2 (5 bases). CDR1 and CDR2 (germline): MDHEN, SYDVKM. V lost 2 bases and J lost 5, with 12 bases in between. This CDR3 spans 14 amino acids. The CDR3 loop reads CASSLEGADETQYF. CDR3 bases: TGTGCCAGCAGTTTAGAGGGCGCCGATGAGACCCAGTACTTC.

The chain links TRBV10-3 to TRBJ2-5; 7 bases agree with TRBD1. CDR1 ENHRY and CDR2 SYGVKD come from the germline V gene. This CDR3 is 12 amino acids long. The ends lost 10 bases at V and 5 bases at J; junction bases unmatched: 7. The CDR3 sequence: CATGPRGETQYF. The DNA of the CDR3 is TGTGCCACCGGGCCCAGGGGGGAGACCCAGTACTTC.

CDR3 nucleotide sequence: TGTGCCAGCAGCTTAGGGAGCCTCGGGACAGGGCGTGATATATACGAGCAGTACTTC. Amino acid sequence: CASSLGSLGTGRDIYEQYF. The rearrangement uses TRBV13 and TRBJ2-7, with 9 bases fitting TRBD1. CDR3 size: 19 residues. J gave up 4 bases and V 0 bases, and 16 bases lay outside the gene matches. Germline V lookup: CDR1 PRHDT, CDR2 FYEKMQ (reference sequence).

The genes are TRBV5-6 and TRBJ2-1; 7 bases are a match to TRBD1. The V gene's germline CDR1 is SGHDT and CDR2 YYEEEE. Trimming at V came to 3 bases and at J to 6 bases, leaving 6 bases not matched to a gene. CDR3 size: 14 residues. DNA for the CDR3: TGTGCCAGCAGCTCAGATTACAGGGGCAATGAGCAGTTCTTC. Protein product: CASSSDYRGNEQFF.

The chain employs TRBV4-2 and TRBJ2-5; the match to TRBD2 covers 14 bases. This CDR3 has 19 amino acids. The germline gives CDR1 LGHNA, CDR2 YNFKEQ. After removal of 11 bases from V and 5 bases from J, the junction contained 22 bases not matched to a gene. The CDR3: CAASGRDVGTSGSGETQYF. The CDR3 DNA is TGTGCCGCCTCCGGTCGGGACGTTGGGACTAGCGGGAGTGGGGAGACCCAGTACTTC.

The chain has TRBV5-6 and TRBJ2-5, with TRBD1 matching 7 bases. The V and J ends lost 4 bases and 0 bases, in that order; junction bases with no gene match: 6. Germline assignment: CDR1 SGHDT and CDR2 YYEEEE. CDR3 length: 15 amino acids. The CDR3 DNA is TGTGCCAGCAGCATTACGACAGGGAACCAAGAGACCCAGTACTTC. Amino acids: CASSITTGNQETQYF.